This TCR beta chain appears in the sequencing data of a study of T cell repertoires in cytomegalovirus infection (dated by TCRdb to the late 2010s). Regarding the research as a whole: Because public TCR beta signatures pointed to carriage of CMV infection together with the matching HLA type, the HLA type of each donor mattered for the analysis.

The full study reports these points: In the ex vivo response, HLA-C-restricted CMV-specific TCR beta clonotypes were dominant, and in two of eight donors the single most frequent clonotype came from this HLA-C-restricted group. Carriers of CMV infection plus the relevant HLA type were discriminated by the cumulative frequency of public TCR beta family members in the study cohort and in an independent approximately 340-donor cohort.

Sequenced using an Illumina HiSeq 1500. TCRdb reprocessed the public reads (quality trimming at Q25 with fastp, clone calling with MiXCR) and kept in-frame beta chains. Each entry is one CDR3 protein sequence, shown with its most common DNA and genes. The sample table records around 550,000 distinct CDR3 sequences; approximately 25% of these occur just once. 13% of the sample is held by the ten biggest clonotypes. On this clonotype itself: Its cognate antigen has yet to be identified. A much larger clone differs from this one at a single base, so this may be a read error. The conserved phenylalanine or tryptophan is not found at the CDR3 terminus, so this likely reflects a read error.

The junction shows trimming of 4 bases on V and 0 bases on J, plus 10 bases between the germline ends. The CDR3 extends over 15 residues, inclusive of both ends. The DNA shown is the 45-base CDR3, in frame from base 1. CDR1 SGHVS and CDR2 FNYEAQ are derived from the germline V gene. Sequencing was carried out using PBMCs. Recombination joined TRBV7-6 with TRBJ2-1; too little of a D gene remains to name it. This sequence originates from a human donor in good health (CMV status not recorded). Some clones in this sample may be carry-over from other donors' samples. At the DNA level, the sequence is TGTGCCAGCAGCTCCTGGGGAAACTCCTACAATGAGCAGTTCATC. This encodes CASSSWGNSYNEQFI.